This entry lists 32 T cell receptor beta chains sequenced from one sample in a study of blood T cell repertoires in COVID-19. The repertoire was sequenced with immunoSEQ multiplex PCR; TCRdb's copy has only in-frame clones and lacks some. This table has about 330,000 clones, roughly 90% appearing once. Sequencing was performed on PBMCs or T cells enriched from blood (not recorded which). The receptors come from a woman aged 30 to 39 who had recovered from COVID-19.

The chain has TRBV7-9 and TRBJ2-3; D perhaps matches TRBD2 (5 bases). The V and J ends lost 4 bases and 1 base respectively, with 9 bases between them. This CDR3 spans 14 amino acids. Germline CDR1 SEHNR, CDR2 FQNEAQ (reference sequence). The CDR3 region is CASSSPEGTDTQYF. CDR3 DNA: TGTGCCAGCAGCTCGCCGGAGGGCACAGATACGCAGTATTTT.

The chain has TRBV7-2 and TRBJ2-7; perhaps TRBD2 as D (5 bases). Between the trimmed V and J ends, which lost 1 base and 0 bases, there was a span of 7 bases. The length of the CDR3 is 14 residues. Germline-derived CDR1 and CDR2 are SGHTA and FQGNSA. The CDR3 DNA is TGTGCCAGCAGCTTAGGTGGACTCTCCTACGAGCAGTACTTC. Translation gives CASSLGGLSYEQYF.

V and J are TRBV28 and TRBJ1-2; 10 bases agree with TRBD1. V was pared by 5 bases and J by 8 bases, with 11 bases of the junction left unmatched. The germline gives CDR1 MDHEN, CDR2 SYDVKM. The CDR3 is 15 amino acids. The DNA of the CDR3 is TGTGCCAGCAGTACCCCCTCGACAGGGGGCAGGGGCTACACCTTC. Protein: CASSTPSTGGRGYTF.

V gene TRBV6-1 combines with J gene TRBJ1-2; no definite D call. The CDR3 is 13 amino acids. V was trimmed by 0 bases and J by 7 bases, leaving 9 bases between them. CDR1 MNHNS and CDR2 SASEGT come from the germline V gene. The CDR3 protein is CASSEAGGSGYTF. CDR3 bases: TGTGCCAGCAGTGAAGCAGGAGGTTCTGGCTACACCTTC.

The V call is TRBV6-5, the J call TRBJ2-7, with D uncertain. This CDR3 contains 15 residues. Germline assignment: CDR1 MNHEY and CDR2 SVGAGI. Between the trimmed V and J ends, which lost 4 bases and 6 bases, there was a span of 19 bases. CDR3 residues: CASSSPTRNPSEQYF. CDR3 nucleotides: TGTGCCAGCAGTTCCCCGACAAGGAACCCATCCGAGCAGTACTTC.

The V gene is TRBV19, the J gene TRBJ2-7; no firm D call. V was shortened by 2 bases and J by 2 bases, with 7 bases between the two germline ends. Per the germline V gene, CDR1 is LNHDA and CDR2 is SQIVND (reference sequence). CDR3 length equals 13 residues. The CDR3 bases are TGTGCCAGTAGTATATATGGCACCTACGAGCAGTACTTC. Its translation is CASSIYGTYEQYF.

This chain uses TRBV6-5 with TRBJ1-1, with 11 bases fitting TRBD1. Trimming took 7 bases from V and 4 from J; bases not matched to a gene: 2. This CDR3 has 13 amino acids. The germline CDR1 and CDR2 sequences are MNHEY and SVGAGI. Written as DNA, the CDR3 is TGTGCCAGCAAGGACAGGGGGCCCACTGAAGCTTTCTTT. Translation gives CASKDRGPTEAFF.

This chain links TRBV5-1 with TRBJ2-1; 9 nucleotides line up with TRBD1. V dropped 3 bases and J dropped 7; count of bases not matched to a gene: 11. This CDR3 is built from 16 residues. CDR1 is SGHRS and CDR2 is YFSETQ in the germline V gene. CDR3 region: CASSSARGTGLNEQFF. The CDR3 nucleotides read TGCGCCAGCAGCTCGGCTCGAGGGACAGGGCTTAATGAGCAGTTCTTC.

The rearrangement joins TRBV9 to TRBJ2-5; perhaps TRBD1 as D (7 bases). This CDR3 has 14 amino acids. Germline assignment: CDR1 SGDLS and CDR2 YYNGEE. Trimming took 2 bases from V and 5 from J, leaving 13 bases between them. CDR3 protein: CASSVQGGRETQYF. In DNA, the CDR3 is TGTGCCAGCAGCGTCCAGGGGGGTAGGGAGACCCAGTACTTC. Using reference TRBV9 and TRBJ2-5 for the parts outside the CDR3, the full variable domain is DSGVTQTPKHLITATGQRVTLRCSPRSGDLSVYWYQQSLDQGLQFLIQYYNGEERAKGNILERFSAQQFPDLHSELNLSSLELGDSALYFCASSVQGGRETQYFGPGTRLLVL.

This chain joins TRBV28 and TRBJ2-1, with TRBD2 matching 8 bases. This CDR3 region has 16 residues. V shed 1 base and J 9 bases; nucleotides not matched to a gene: 11. Germline-derived CDR1 and CDR2 are MDHEN and SYDVKM. For the CDR3, the DNA is TGTGCCAGCAGTTTATTCTACGGGAGGGGGTATGGTGAGCAGTTCTTC. Its translation: CASSLFYGRGYGEQFF.

This sequence joins TRBV25-1 and TRBJ1-6; D gene unclear. The CDR3 length is 13 residues. The ends were cut back, 2 bases at V and 8 bases at J, with 7 bases in the middle. Germline-derived CDR1 and CDR2 are MGHDK and SYGVNS. The CDR3: CASSEAVDSPLHF. The CDR3 bases are TGTGCCAGCAGTGAAGCGGTTGATTCACCCCTCCACTTT.

CDR3 loop: CASSLMTGVEETQYF. The CDR3 coding sequence is TGTGCCAGCAGCCTTATGACAGGGGTGGAAGAGACCCAGTACTTC. J is TRBJ2-5 and V is TRBV6-5, with 8 positions matching TRBD1. The V segment lost 6 bases and the J segment 3 bases; nucleotides outside the gene matches: 9. CDR1 and CDR2 (germline): MNHEY, SVGAGI. The CDR3 extends over 15 amino acids.

In this sample, this clone turned up once. V and J are TRBV28 and TRBJ1-1; 12 nucleotides agree with TRBD1. This CDR3 is 14 amino acids long. Unmatched junction bases numbered 6, after V lost 7 bases and J lost 6 bases. In germline, CDR1 is MDHEN, CDR2 SYDVKM. This chain's CDR3 is CASKPGQGASEAFF. The CDR3 DNA is TGTGCCAGCAAACCGGGACAGGGGGCCTCTGAAGCTTTCTTT. The variable domain in full, with the rest retrieved from reference TRBV28 and TRBJ1-1, is DVKVTQSSRYLVKRTGEKVFLECVQDMDHENMFWYRQDPGLGLRLIYFSYDVKMKEKGDIPEGYSVSREKKERFSLILESASTNQTSMYLCASKPGQGASEAFFGQGTRLTVV.

The chain couples TRBV6-5 to TRBJ1-1, with D perhaps matching TRBD1 (5 bases). Deletions cut 0 bases from V and 4 bases from J, with 12 bases between. Germline loops: CDR1 MNHEY, CDR2 SVGAGI. The CDR3 is made up of 15 amino acids. The CDR3 is CASSYSRGGSTEAFF. DNA for the CDR3: TGTGCCAGCAGTTACTCGAGGGGAGGCTCCACTGAAGCTTTCTTT.

This sequence joins TRBV5-8 and TRBJ2-3; D unclear. The CDR3 runs to 13 residues. V dropped 4 bases and J dropped 7 bases, with 13 bases sitting between them. Germline lookup yields CDR1 SGHTS and CDR2 YDEGEE. The CDR3 DNA sequence: TGTGCCAGCAGCCCTACCGATCTGAATACGCAGTATTTT. Residues: CASSPTDLNTQYF.

In nucleotides, the CDR3 is TGTGCCAGCAGTCCGGGGGGGACAATCTCTGGAAACACCATATATTTT. It codes for CASSPGGTISGNTIYF. This rearrangement joins TRBV28 to TRBJ1-3; possible D gene TRBD1, 6 bases. The germline V and J ends were trimmed by 5 bases and 0 bases, with 14 bases remaining between them. Germline CDR1 reads MDHEN; CDR2 reads SYDVKM. The CDR3 is 16 residues long. The full variable domain, completed using reference TRBV28 and TRBJ1-3, is DVKVTQSSRYLVKRTGEKVFLECVQDMDHENMFWYRQDPGLGLRLIYFSYDVKMKEKGDIPEGYSVSREKKERFSLILESASTNQTSMYLCASSPGGTISGNTIYFGEGSWLTVV.

The J gene is TRBJ2-3, the V gene TRBV28; 10 bases agree with TRBD2. J was trimmed by 4 bases and V by 4 bases; bases with no gene match: 5. Germline CDR1 and CDR2: MDHEN and SYDVKM. The CDR3 has 15 amino acids. The CDR3 reads CASSYNSGRSDTQYF. The CDR3 coding sequence is TGTGCCAGCAGTTATAATAGCGGGAGGTCAGATACGCAGTATTTT. Combining the CDR3 with reference TRBV28 and TRBJ2-3 gives the whole variable domain DVKVTQSSRYLVKRTGEKVFLECVQDMDHENMFWYRQDPGLGLRLIYFSYDVKMKEKGDIPEGYSVSREKKERFSLILESASTNQTSMYLCASSYNSGRSDTQYFGPGTRLTVL.

This chain connects TRBV5-1 to TRBJ1-2; a weak D match, TRBD1 (6 bases). Trimming stripped 4 bases from V and 4 bases from J, with 14 bases between. Germline CDR1 is SGHRS and CDR2 is YFSETQ. CDR3 length equals 14 residues. CDR3 sequence (DNA): TGCGCCAGCAGCCTCCAGGGGTTGAGCTATGGCTACACCTTC. Translating it yields CASSLQGLSYGYTF.

The V call is TRBV18, the J call TRBJ1-2; 9 bases are a match to TRBD1. V was clipped by 10 bases and J by 10 bases; unmatched bases: 13. Germline lookup yields CDR1 KGHSH and CDR2 LQKENI. The CDR3 is made up of 13 amino acids. The CDR3 nucleotides are TGTGCCACCAGCGGGACAGGGTCCATTGCCTACACCTTC. This encodes CATSGTGSIAYTF.

This clone was seen a single time. The chain couples TRBV6-2 or TRBV6-3 to TRBJ1-2; D remains unclear. Trimming cost V 5 bases and J 2 bases, with 9 bases left between them. Looked up from germline, CDR1 is MNHEY and CDR2 is SVGEGT. CDR3 size: 13 residues. CDR3 protein: CASSLDGNYGYTF. In nucleotides, the CDR3 is TGTGCCAGCAGTCTCGACGGGAACTATGGCTACACCTTC.

This clone was seen a single time. The V gene is TRBV7-2, the J gene TRBJ1-6; possibly TRBD1 for D (5 bases). CDR1 is SGHTA and CDR2 is FQGNSA in the germline V gene. V was shortened by 7 bases and J by 7 bases, with 14 bases between the two germline ends. This CDR3 has 14 residues. The DNA of the CDR3 is TGTGCCAGCATCAAACAGGTCGGGAATTCACCCCTCCACTTT. Translation: CASIKQVGNSPLHF.

This chain connects TRBV28 to TRBJ2-1; the match to TRBD2 covers 8 bases. Germline CDR1 is MDHEN and CDR2 is SYDVKM. The CDR3 consists of 20 residues. Trimming took 4 bases from V and 8 from J; bases not matched to a gene: 25. Written as DNA, the CDR3 is TGTGCCAGCAGTTCCCCCCCACTCTTACGGTTCCAGCGGGAGTATGATGAGCAGTTCTTC. It specifies CASSSPPLLRFQREYDEQFF.

The J gene is TRBJ1-1, the V gene TRBV12-3 or TRBV12-4; a weak D match, TRBD1 (6 bases). The CDR3 spans 13 residues. V lost 0 bases, J lost 14 bases, and 16 bases lay in between. This chain's CDR3 is CASSLAPRGAYFF. CDR3 bases: TGTGCCAGCAGTTTAGCGCCCAGGGGAGCTTACTTCTTT.

In this sample, this clone turned up once. The V gene is TRBV2, the J gene TRBJ1-2; 9 positions agree with TRBD1. Germline V gene data show CDR1 as SNHLY and CDR2 as FYNNEI. CDR3 length: 16 amino acids. After removal of 1 base from V and 6 bases from J, the junction contained 9 bases not matched to a gene. CDR3 protein: CASSEGGTGHLNGYTF. The CDR3 DNA reads TGTGCCAGCAGTGAAGGGGGGACAGGGCATCTCAATGGCTACACCTTC.

This clone was seen only a few times. This chain links TRBV15 with TRBJ1-5; a weak D match, TRBD1 (5 bases). V was trimmed by 0 bases and J by 6 bases, leaving 12 bases between them. In germline, CDR1 is LNHNV, CDR2 YYDKDF (reference sequence). This CDR3 is built from 15 residues. The CDR3 here is CATSRERGGVQPQHF. CDR3 in DNA: TGTGCCACCAGCAGAGAGAGGGGAGGGGTTCAGCCCCAGCATTTT.

The rearrangement joins TRBV2 to TRBJ1-1, with D possibly TRBD1 on 5 matching bases. The CDR3 has 14 amino acids. The V gene's germline CDR1 is SNHLY and CDR2 FYNNEI. Trimming pared 3 bases from V and 5 bases from J, leaving 13 bases between. The CDR3: CASSESAGWTEAFF. Written as DNA, the CDR3 is TGTGCCAGCAGTGAGTCGGCAGGGTGGACTGAAGCTTTCTTT.

Turning to this clone: Other DNA sequences in the same sample also yield this CDR3. The chain carries TRBV18 and TRBJ2-1; tentatively, D is TRBD1 (6 bases). The germline gives CDR1 KGHSH, CDR2 LQKENI. The CDR3 has 16 residues. V was trimmed by 3 bases and J by 0 bases, leaving 12 bases between them. The CDR3 DNA sequence: TGTGCCAGCTCACCCCGGGGACAAAGCTCCTACAATGAGCAGTTCTTC. Translation gives CASSPRGQSSYNEQFF.

The V and J genes are TRBV7-8 and TRBJ2-5, with TRBD1 matching over 8 bases. CDR3 length: 15 amino acids. Germline V gives CDR1 SGHVS, CDR2 FQNEAQ. The V segment lost 5 bases and the J segment 4 bases; nucleotides outside the gene matches: 9. Here the CDR3 DNA reads TGTGCCAGCAGCCGAACAGGGGGTTCGTCAGAGACCCAGTACTTC. Encoded protein: CASSRTGGSSETQYF.

The chain has TRBV5-1 and TRBJ1-2, with D perhaps matching TRBD1 (5 bases). V lost 4 bases and J lost 4, with 11 bases in between. CDR1 and CDR2 from the germline V gene are SGHRS and YFSETQ. The CDR3 consists of 13 residues. The CDR3 region is CASSRRQFYGYTF. DNA of the CDR3: TGCGCCAGCAGCAGGAGACAGTTCTATGGCTACACCTTC.

The rearrangement joins TRBV5-6 to TRBJ1-1; 8 positions match TRBD1. V gave up 4 bases and J gave up 3 bases; unmatched junction bases: 5. Germline V CDR1 and CDR2: SGHDT, YYEEEE. The CDR3 is 14 amino acids. DNA for the CDR3: TGTGCCAGCAGCCGGACAGGGTCGGACACTGAAGCTTTCTTT. This translates into CASSRTGSDTEAFF.

This clone was picked up one time. This chain connects TRBV7-3 to TRBJ2-3, with TRBD2 as a possible D gene (6 bases). There are 12 residues in the CDR3. Per the germline V gene, CDR1 is SGHTA and CDR2 is FQGTGA. V was clipped by 4 bases and J by 4 bases, with 6 bases between them. The CDR3 bases are TGTGCCAGCAGCTCGGGGGCAGATACGCAGTATTTT. Its protein product is CASSSGADTQYF.

The chain employs TRBV27 and TRBJ1-1; 9 bases fit TRBD1. Trimming at V came to 5 bases and at J to 3 bases, leaving 10 bases not matched to a gene. Per germline, CDR1 MNHEY and CDR2 SMNVEV (reference sequence). This CDR3 has 16 residues. CDR3 sequence (DNA): TGTGCCAGCAGTACCTCGGGGACAGGGTGGTACACTGAAGCTTTCTTT. It yields the protein CASSTSGTGWYTEAFF.